This TCR beta chain stems from a study of CD8 T cells in Susac syndrome. Germline-derived CDR1 and CDR2 are SGHNT and YYREEE (reference sequence). There are 13 residues in the CDR3. Trimming shortened V by 3 bases and J by 12 bases, and 19 bases separated the two germline ends. Sequencing of TCR beta was carried out in blood CD8+ and CD4+ T cells. A quantity of about 0.5 to 1 ug RNA underwent reverse transcription using random hexamers. MiXCR, applied by TCRdb to the immunoSEQ multiplex PCR reads, yields one record per CDR3 protein. The sample yields approximately 54,000 distinct CDR3 sequences, approximately 95% seen once.

The chain uses TRBV5-4 and TRBJ2-7; D is tentatively TRBD1 or TRBD2 (5 bases each). The receptor was derived from a human donor with Susac syndrome. The sample comprised CD8+ T cells from PBMCs. DNA of the CDR3: TGTGCCAGCAGCTCGGGATCGACAGCCCCTAGGTACTTC. Residues: CASSSGSTAPRYF.